Shown below are 9 T cell receptor beta chains from a single sample sequenced in a study of graft-versus-host responses after intestinal transplantation. Sequenced by immunoSEQ multiplex PCR; TCRdb stores in-frame clones only, minus some. This sample carries about 13,000 clones, almost 85% of them seen once, and the ten largest clones take roughly 25%. This specimen consisted of PBMCs, obtained after intestinal transplantation. The receptors derive from a human patient who received an intestinal transplant, so some T cells may come from the graft donor.

The V and J genes are TRBV29-1 and TRBJ1-1; a weak D match, TRBD1 (6 bases). This CDR3 is 13 amino acids long. Deletions cut 6 bases from V and 5 bases from J, with 16 bases between. Germline V gives CDR1 SQVTM, CDR2 ANQGSEA. In nucleotides, the CDR3 is TGCAGCGTCCACAGGGAAAGAGCGACTGAAGCTTTCTTT. Amino acids: CSVHRERATEAFF.

The V call is TRBV18, the J call TRBJ1-1; 7 nucleotides line up with TRBD1. J gave up 4 bases and V 3 bases, and 2 bases lay outside the gene matches. This CDR3 is built from 13 residues. Germline CDR1 is KGHSH and CDR2 is LQKENI. The CDR3 is CASSPPGGTEAFF. For the CDR3, the DNA is TGTGCCAGCTCACCGCCAGGGGGCACTGAAGCTTTCTTT.

V usage is TRBV7-3 and J usage is TRBJ1-1, with D possibly being TRBD1 (6 bases). V was cut by 5 bases and J by 6 bases, with 10 bases left in between. CDR3 length equals 12 residues. CDR1 and CDR2 from the germline V gene are SGHTA and FQGTGA. CDR3 sequence: CASSPGGAEAFF. In DNA form, the CDR3 reads TGTGCCAGCAGCCCCGGGGGCGCTGAAGCTTTCTTT.

The chain carries TRBV10-1 and TRBJ2-3, with a weak D call TRBD2 (6 bases). CDR1 and CDR2 (germline): WNHNN, SYGVQD (reference sequence). This CDR3 region has 13 residues. Trimming took 8 bases from V and 3 from J, leaving 12 bases between them. This CDR3 reads CASRAEGTDTQYF. The CDR3 DNA reads TGCGCCAGCCGGGCGGAGGGAACAGATACGCAGTATTTT.

The rearrangement joins TRBV6-1 to TRBJ1-5; 8 bases match TRBD1. The germline V gene has CDR1 MNHNS and CDR2 SASEGT. The CDR3 consists of 13 residues. The V and J ends lost 7 bases and 6 bases, in that order; junction bases with no gene match: 5. As DNA, the CDR3 is TGTGCCAGCACCCACAGGGGGAGTCAGCCCCAGCATTTT. This encodes CASTHRGSQPQHF.

V gene TRBV6-1 combines with J gene TRBJ2-1; 10 nucleotides match TRBD1. The CDR3 totals 16 residues. J was trimmed by 7 bases and V by 4 bases; bases with no gene match: 10. Germline assignment: CDR1 MNHNS and CDR2 SASEGT. Here the CDR3 reads CASSGLPGQGRNEQFF. The CDR3 coding sequence is TGTGCCAGCAGTGGACTCCCGGGACAGGGGAGGAATGAGCAGTTCTTC.

The chain links TRBV5-1 to TRBJ2-3, with D unresolved. This CDR3 region has 16 residues. The V and J ends lost 4 bases and 0 bases respectively, with 15 bases between them. The germline V gene has CDR1 SGHRS and CDR2 YFSETQ. CDR3 DNA: TGCGCCAGCAGCCAAAACGTGGGGTCTAGCACAGATACGCAGTATTTT. Protein product: CASSQNVGSSTDTQYF.

The genes are TRBV19 and TRBJ2-7, with D perhaps given as TRBD1 or TRBD2 (5 bases each). Germline V gene data show CDR1 as LNHDA and CDR2 as SQIVND (reference sequence). The V end was cut by 5 bases, the J end by 2 bases, with 13 bases between. The CDR3 has 14 amino acids. The CDR3 DNA sequence: TGTGCCAGTAGTCCGGGGACGGCCCCCTACGAGCAGTACTTC. Translating gives CASSPGTAPYEQYF.

This chain uses TRBV7-9 with TRBJ1-3; possibly TRBD1 for D (5 bases). Trimming cost V 3 bases and J 0 bases, with 15 bases left between them. The CDR3 has 17 residues. Germline V gene sequence: CDR1 SEHNR, CDR2 FQNEAQ (reference sequence). CDR3 bases: TGTGCCAGCAGCTTGGGCGCAGGGACCAGCTCTGGAAACACCATATATTTT. Residues: CASSLGAGTSSGNTIYF.